One sample yielded the 23 T cell receptor beta chains listed below, sequenced in a study of T-cell memory formation after mild COVID-19. TCRdb independently ran MiXCR on the 5' RACE reads; one entry per CDR3 protein. The profile shows 470,000 or so distinct CDR3 sequences, roughly 18% of them singletons. Sequencing was performed on PBMCs or a T cell subset sorted from them (not recorded which). These receptors originate from a man aged 18-30 years who had mild COVID-19 (a few samples of this study predate the infection). Cell type and time point are not known.

This chain joins TRBV7-9 and TRBJ1-2; D gene uncertain. V shed 4 bases and J shed 10 bases, with 13 bases lying between them. This CDR3 spans 12 amino acids. CDR1 SEHNR and CDR2 FQNEAQ come from the germline V gene (reference sequence). The CDR3 nucleotides read TGTGCCAGCAGCTGGACGGAAGTTTACTACACCTTC. It encodes CASSWTEVYYTF.

The rearrangement links TRBV6-6 to TRBJ2-3, with TRBD1 identical over 9 bases. This CDR3 spans 15 amino acids. Germline V gives CDR1 MNHNY, CDR2 SVGAGI (reference sequence). After removal of 5 bases from V and 1 base from J, the junction contained 4 bases not matched to a gene. This CDR3 is CASSNRGRGTDTQYF. CDR3 coding DNA: TGTGCCAGCAGTAACAGGGGGCGCGGCACAGATACGCAGTATTTT.

The V call is TRBV4-1, the J call TRBJ1-1; 7 nucleotides line up with TRBD1. V lost 2 bases and J lost 3; bases outside the gene matches: 6. This CDR3 is built from 15 residues. The germline V gene has CDR1 MGHRA and CDR2 YSYEKL. In nucleotides, the CDR3 is TGCGCCAGCAGCCAAAAAACACAGGGGCACACTGAAGCTTTCTTT. Protein sequence: CASSQKTQGHTEAFF.

This clonotype was detected only a few times. The chain uses TRBV6-2 or TRBV6-3 and TRBJ2-7, with D uncertain. The CDR3 sequence is 14 residues long. V gave up 8 bases and J gave up 3 bases, with 17 bases separating them. Germline CDR1 MNHEY, CDR2 SVGEGT. As DNA, the CDR3 is TGTGCCAGCGGTACCCCCCTCTCCTACTACGAGCAGTACTTC. Translating it yields CASGTPLSYYEQYF.

The chain recombines TRBV9 with TRBJ1-2; D is uncertain. V lost 6 bases and J lost 0, with 12 bases in between. Germline-derived CDR1 and CDR2 are SGDLS and YYNGEE. This CDR3 is built from 14 residues. The CDR3 loop reads CASTQSYANYGYTF. The DNA for the CDR3 is TGTGCCAGCACCCAATCCTATGCTAACTATGGCTACACCTTC.

The J gene is TRBJ1-2, the V gene TRBV4-1; 9 bases are a match to TRBD1. J gave up 8 bases and V 4 bases, and 11 bases lay outside the gene matches. Germline values: CDR1 MGHRA, CDR2 YSYEKL. CDR3 length: 15 residues. Here the CDR3 DNA reads TGCGCCAGCAGCCCGAATGCCGGGACAGGGAACGGCTACACCTTC. Amino acid sequence: CASSPNAGTGNGYTF.

This clonotype was seen ten or more times. This sequence joins TRBV6-2 or TRBV6-3 and TRBJ2-3; no clear D. Trimming cost V 6 bases and J 0 bases, with 13 bases left between them. The length of the CDR3 is 15 residues. Germline V gene lookup returns CDR1 MNHEY and CDR2 SVGEGT. The CDR3 sequence: CASSGVPDSTDTQYF. The CDR3 nucleotides are TGTGCCAGCAGCGGAGTTCCTGACAGCACAGATACGCAGTATTTT.

The chain recombines TRBV30 with TRBJ2-1; TRBD1 or TRBD2 may be the D gene (5 bases each). This CDR3 has 15 residues. V lost 1 base to trimming and J lost 5 bases, with 15 bases between them. Germline V gene sequence: CDR1 GTSNPN, CDR2 SVGIG (reference sequence). The CDR3, as DNA: TGTGCCTGGAGTGCCCGGGCTCGGGGCCACAATGAGCAGTTCTTC. It yields the protein CAWSARARGHNEQFF.

This clonotype was detected ten times or more. V usage is TRBV6-2 or TRBV6-3 and J usage is TRBJ2-3, with no clear D. The germline CDR1 and CDR2 sequences are MNHEY and SVGEGT. This CDR3 has 12 amino acids. Trimming removed 8 bases from V and 6 bases from J, with 12 bases in between. The CDR3 sequence is CASGLPWDTQYF. The CDR3 bases are TGTGCCAGCGGTCTACCCTGGGATACGCAGTATTTT.

Concerning this clonotype itself: One end of the junction fails to match germline, which may point to a read error. The CDR3 is CANSEFRSPGELFF. The CDR3 DNA is TGTGCCAACAGTGAATTCAGGTCTCCCGGGGAGCTGTTTTTT. The rearrangement links TRBV2 to TRBJ2-2; D call uncertain. CDR1 and CDR2 (germline): SNHLY, FYNNEI. The CDR3 contains 14 residues.

This chain links TRBV19 with TRBJ1-4; D is unresolved. Germline loops: CDR1 LNHDA, CDR2 SQIVND (reference sequence). With 7 bases removed from V and 4 bases from J, the gap between germline ends came to 16 bases. This CDR3 is 15 amino acids long. The chain's CDR3 is CASKGRLTINEKLFF. The CDR3 coding sequence is TGTGCCAGTAAGGGTCGCCTGACTATTAATGAAAAACTGTTTTTT.

This clonotype was counted a few times. This chain links TRBV6-1 with TRBJ2-3, with unresolved D. This CDR3 spans 14 amino acids. V gave up 7 bases and J gave up 1 base, with 12 bases separating them. The germline V gene encodes CDR1 MNHNS and CDR2 SASEGT. CDR3 amino acids: CASTDLGRTDTQYF. The CDR3 DNA is TGTGCCAGCACCGATCTGGGTCGCACAGATACGCAGTATTTT.

This clonotype was counted ten times or more. The chain combines TRBV27 with TRBJ2-5, with 7 bases that match TRBD1. The CDR3 consists of 14 residues. Germline CDR1 MNHEY, CDR2 SMNVEV (reference sequence). After removal of 2 bases from V and 5 bases from J, the junction contained 5 bases not matched to a gene. In nucleotides, the CDR3 is TGTGCCAGCAGTTTAAACAGGGGTGGGGAGACCCAGTACTTC. This translates into CASSLNRGGETQYF.

This clonotype showed up just a few times. This sequence joins TRBV20-1 and TRBJ1-5, with D tentatively TRBD1 (5 bases). CDR1 and CDR2 from the germline V gene are DFQATT and SNEGSKA (reference sequence). The CDR3 totals 13 residues. Deletions cut 0 bases from V and 7 bases from J, with 10 bases between. The CDR3 DNA follows: TGCAGTGCTAGAGATTGGAAGGGGCAGCCCCAGCATTTT. It translates to CSARDWKGQPQHF.

In this sample, this clonotype turned up many times. The CDR3 DNA is TGCGCCAGCAGCTTGGAGGGGGCGCGGGAAAAACTGTTTTTT. Its protein is CASSLEGAREKLFF. J is TRBJ1-4 and V is TRBV5-1; 7 bases are shared with TRBD1. With V trimmed by 0 bases and J by 8 bases, 4 bases remained unmatched. Germline CDR1 SGHRS, CDR2 YFSETQ. The CDR3 has 14 amino acids.

This clonotype has only a few counts. V is TRBV27 and J is TRBJ2-5; possibly TRBD1 for D (5 bases). Trimming removed 6 bases from V and 5 bases from J, with 13 bases in between. This CDR3 has 13 residues. Looked up from germline, CDR1 is MNHEY and CDR2 is SMNVEV (reference sequence). The CDR3 nucleotides are TGTGCCAGCAGCTCAGGGCTCCGGGAGACCCAGTACTTC. This gives the protein CASSSGLRETQYF.

This chain joins TRBV18 and TRBJ2-5, with a possible D match to TRBD2 (5 bases). The CDR3 has 17 amino acids. V lost 6 bases, J lost 0 bases, and 20 bases lay in between. In germline, CDR1 is KGHSH, CDR2 LQKENI. Here the CDR3 DNA reads TGTGCCAGCTCCCCTACCGCAGCTAGCATGTACCAAGAGACCCAGTACTTC. Its protein product is CASSPTAASMYQETQYF.

This clonotype was seen a handful of times. V usage is TRBV24-1 and J usage is TRBJ2-2; D might be TRBD1 (5 bases). The CDR3 contains 15 residues. Trimming took 7 bases from V and 4 from J, leaving 15 bases between them. Germline loops: CDR1 KGHDR, CDR2 SFDVKD. The CDR3 DNA reads as TGTGCCACCAGCAACGACAGACCCTCCACCGGGGAGCTGTTTTTT. Translating it yields CATSNDRPSTGELFF.

This sequence joins TRBV5-1 and TRBJ2-3, with TRBD2 identical over 8 bases. Germline values: CDR1 SGHRS, CDR2 YFSETQ. V dropped 9 bases and J dropped 3; count of bases not matched to a gene: 15. The CDR3 has 16 amino acids. The DNA of the CDR3 is TGCGCCACCAAACCTCCGCCGGGACTAGGGACAGATACGCAGTATTTT. It codes for CATKPPPGLGTDTQYF.

This clonotype was observed a few times. CDR3 sequence reads: CASSQVKGSNTGELFF. CDR3 bases: TGCGCCAGCAGCCAAGTTAAGGGGTCGAACACCGGGGAGCTGTTTTTT. V is TRBV4-3 and J is TRBJ2-2, with a tentative D call TRBD1 (5 bases). Germline-derived CDR1 and CDR2 are LGHNA and YSLEER. The V end was cut by 1 base, the J end by 0 bases, with 9 bases between. This CDR3 has 16 residues.

This rearrangement joins TRBV6-2 or TRBV6-3 to TRBJ2-7; the match to TRBD1 covers 8 bases. Germline loops: CDR1 MNHEY, CDR2 SVGEGT. With V trimmed by 7 bases and J by 5 bases, 10 bases remained unmatched. The CDR3 length is 14 residues. CDR3: CASTYTGTGHEQYF. The CDR3 DNA sequence: TGTGCCAGCACCTATACCGGGACAGGCCACGAGCAGTACTTC.

V is TRBV6-5 and J is TRBJ1-1, with D hard to call. Germline loops: CDR1 MNHEY, CDR2 SVGAGI. The V gene lost 5 bases and the J gene lost 6 bases, with 28 bases spanning the gap. The CDR3 runs to 18 residues. CDR3 region: CASSAPGDRVGRKAEAFF. The DNA for the CDR3 is TGTGCCAGCAGTGCTCCCGGGGATCGGGTGGGAAGGAAGGCTGAAGCTTTCTTT.

This clonotype was seen a handful of times. This chain joins TRBV30 and TRBJ1-2; D gene unclear. This CDR3 has 12 amino acids. V dropped 2 bases and J dropped 1 base, with 5 bases sitting between them. The V gene's germline CDR1 is GTSNPN and CDR2 SVGIG (reference sequence). CDR3 amino acids: CAWSPGNYGYTF. CDR3 coding DNA: TGTGCCTGGAGTCCCGGTAACTATGGCTACACCTTC.